A single sample is the source of the 9 T cell receptor beta chains below, sequenced in a study of T cell responses to AZD1222 COVID-19 vaccine. Profiling relied on immunoSEQ multiplex PCR, and the TCRdb table lists in-frame clones only, not all of them. The sample records about 130,000 clones, 88% being singletons. Sample: peripheral blood, taken on day 0 of MenACWY control vaccination. The receptor set was obtained from an adult in good health.

The V and J genes are TRBV19 and TRBJ2-7; 8 bases map to TRBD2. The CDR3 is 16 residues long. The V segment lost 7 bases and the J segment 2 bases; nucleotides outside the gene matches: 13. The germline CDR1 and CDR2 sequences are LNHDA and SQIVND (reference sequence). The CDR3 DNA reads as TGTGCCAGTACCCCCCGGGAGCGGGAGAACCCCTACGAGCAGTACTTC. As protein: CASTPRERENPYEQYF.

V and J are TRBV2 and TRBJ1-1; D may be TRBD1 (6 bases). V was clipped by 6 bases and J by 10 bases, with 15 bases between them. This CDR3 region has 12 residues. Germline V CDR1 and CDR2: SNHLY, FYNNEI. The DNA of the CDR3 is TGTGCCAGCAGCCGCAGGGGCGGTGGAGCTTTCTTT. Amino acids: CASSRRGGGAFF.

The chain uses TRBV4-1 and TRBJ2-7; a weak D match, TRBD2 (6 bases). Germline values: CDR1 MGHRA, CDR2 YSYEKL. The CDR3 covers 15 residues. V was trimmed by 4 bases and J by 1 base, leaving 14 bases between them. The CDR3 spells CASSPYGGKSYEQYF. CDR3 DNA sequence: TGCGCCAGCAGCCCCTATGGGGGGAAATCCTACGAGCAGTACTTC.

V is TRBV12-3 or TRBV12-4 and J is TRBJ1-5; D gene uncertain. This CDR3 region has 13 residues. Trimming took off 2 bases at V and 9 bases at J, with 11 bases between the two ends. The CDR3 loop is CASSLRAEGPQHF. The CDR3 region has the DNA TGTGCCAGCAGTTTACGGGCCGAGGGGCCCCAGCATTTT.

The rearrangement uses TRBV2 and TRBJ2-7; D possibly matches TRBD1 or TRBD2 (5 bases each). The CDR3 consists of 16 residues. Trimming took 2 bases from V and 3 from J, leaving 17 bases between them. Germline V lookup: CDR1 SNHLY, CDR2 FYNNEI. CDR3 bases: TGTGCCAGCAGTGAACGGGGCCCACCTGGGGGCTACGAGCAGTACTTC. This codes for CASSERGPPGGYEQYF.

The V gene is TRBV18, the J gene TRBJ2-7; TRBD1 or TRBD2 may be the D gene (5 bases each). Germline lookup yields CDR1 KGHSH and CDR2 LQKENI. V was trimmed by 4 bases and J by 0 bases, leaving 10 bases between them. The CDR3 has 14 residues. The CDR3 region is CASSLRDGSYEQYF. The CDR3 region has the DNA TGTGCCAGCTCACTACGGGACGGCTCCTACGAGCAGTACTTC. Full variable domain (missing parts from reference TRBV18 and TRBJ2-7): NAGVMQNPRHLVRRRGQEARLRCSPMKGHSHVYWYRQLPEEGLKFMVYLQKENIIDESGMPKERFSAEFPKEGPSILRIQQVVRGDSAAYFCASSLRDGSYEQYFGPGTRLTVT.

This clone appeared a single time. The chain carries TRBV21-1 and TRBJ2-7; the table names TRBD2, a call not compared with the DNA. TRBV21-1 is annotated as a pseudogene. This CDR3 is built from 15 residues. The DNA of the CDR3 is TGTGCCAGCAGCAAAGTAGCGAAGAGCACCTACGAGCAGTACTTC. It translates to CASSKVAKSTYEQYF.

The V call is TRBV10-3, the J call TRBJ2-4; the match to TRBD1 covers 7 bases. V was clipped by 6 bases and J by 3 bases; unmatched bases: 5. The CDR3 sequence is 14 residues long. CDR1 is ENHRY and CDR2 is SYGVKD in the germline V gene. Written as DNA, the CDR3 is TGTGCCATCAGCTCGACAGGGTTCAAAAACATTCAGTACTTC. Protein product: CAISSTGFKNIQYF.

This chain joins TRBV19 and TRBJ1-2, with D possibly being TRBD1 (5 bases). The germline gives CDR1 LNHDA, CDR2 SQIVND (reference sequence). The CDR3 is made up of 13 amino acids. V was shortened by 8 bases and J by 8 bases, with 18 bases between the two germline ends. The CDR3 loop reads CASGEIDSLGYTF. CDR3 DNA: TGTGCCAGTGGTGAAATAGACAGCTTGGGCTACACCTTC.